This entry lists 15 T cell receptor beta chains sequenced from one sample in a study of T cells in localized non-small cell lung cancer. This table comes from immunoSEQ multiplex PCR, and its TCRdb copy is limited to in-frame clones, with some not included. The repertoire holds about 14,000 clones, about nine tenths seen once, with around 2.5% in the top ten. The sequenced sample was peripheral blood mononuclear cells, obtained before any cancer treatment. The source of these receptors is a man between 35 and 75 years old with stage III lung adenocarcinoma.

The rearrangement uses TRBV19 and TRBJ1-5; D is perhaps TRBD1 (6 bases). This CDR3 spans 14 amino acids. Deletions cut 9 bases from V and 0 bases from J, with 12 bases between. From germline, CDR1 is LNHDA and CDR2 SQIVND (reference sequence). CDR3 sequence: CASRGASSNQPQHF. CDR3 in DNA: TGTGCCAGCAGGGGAGCCTCTAGCAATCAGCCCCAGCATTTT.

The V call is TRBV27, the J call TRBJ2-5, with 7 bases lining up with TRBD2. The germline V gene has CDR1 MNHEY and CDR2 SMNVEV (reference sequence). After removal of 7 bases from V and 3 bases from J, the junction contained 2 bases not matched to a gene. The CDR3 is 12 amino acids. The CDR3 bases are TGTGCCAGCATGGGAGGGAAAGAGACCCAGTACTTC. This gives the protein CASMGGKETQYF.

The genes are TRBV5-1 and TRBJ2-3, with 7 bases aligning to TRBD1. CDR1 and CDR2 from the germline V gene are SGHRS and YFSETQ. The CDR3 has 15 amino acids. J lost 0 bases, V lost 4 bases, and 5 bases had no gene match. DNA of the CDR3: TGCGCCAGCAGCCCGGGACAGTATAGCACAGATACGCAGTATTTT. The encoded protein is CASSPGQYSTDTQYF.

This clone has only one observation. The V and J genes are TRBV10-3 and TRBJ2-2; weak D call: TRBD2 (6 bases). This CDR3 has 14 residues. Deletions cut 4 bases from V and 5 bases from J, with 11 bases between. Germline CDR1 is ENHRY and CDR2 is SYGVKD. CDR3 protein: CAISGRDWTGELFF. The CDR3 DNA is TGTGCCATCAGTGGCCGGGACTGGACCGGGGAGCTGTTTTTT.

V and J are TRBV6-1 and TRBJ1-1; tentatively, D is TRBD1 (5 bases). V gave up 2 bases and J gave up 3 bases, with 7 bases separating them. CDR1 is MNHNS, CDR2 SASEGT, per germline. CDR3 length equals 13 residues. CDR3 sequence: CASSEMGDTEAFF. The DNA of the CDR3 is TGTGCCAGCAGTGAAATGGGGGACACTGAAGCTTTCTTT.

This chain uses TRBV27 with TRBJ2-1; D unclear. V gave up 4 bases and J gave up 6 bases, with 4 bases separating them. This CDR3 region has 11 residues. Germline-derived CDR1 and CDR2 are MNHEY and SMNVEV (reference sequence). CDR3 bases: TGTGCCAGCAGTTCCAGCAATGAGCAGTTCTTC. Translating it yields CASSSSNEQFF.

The chain uses TRBV6-4 and TRBJ2-2; weak D call: TRBD1 (6 bases). This CDR3 comprises 13 residues. Trimming stripped 5 bases from V and 6 bases from J, with 10 bases between. Per the germline V gene, CDR1 is MRHNA and CDR2 is SNTAGT. The CDR3 sequence is CASSLEGAGELFF. The CDR3 nucleotides read TGTGCCAGCAGTCTAGAGGGGGCCGGGGAGCTGTTTTTT.

The chain recombines TRBV30 with TRBJ2-2; D may be TRBD1 (6 bases). The CDR3 is 13 amino acids. Germline V gene sequence: CDR1 GTSNPN, CDR2 SVGIG (reference sequence). Trimming pared 5 bases from V and 5 bases from J, leaving 12 bases between. The CDR3 sequence is CAWPGDRTGELFF. DNA for the CDR3: TGTGCCTGGCCAGGGGATCGGACCGGGGAGCTGTTTTTT.

V is TRBV7-3 and J is TRBJ2-1; TRBD2 is a possible D gene (7 bases). Trimming shortened V by 2 bases and J by 1 base, and 12 bases separated the two germline ends. The length of the CDR3 is 16 residues. Germline CDR1 reads SGHTA; CDR2 reads FQGTGA. The CDR3 is CASSLSGGRSYNEQFF. In DNA form, the CDR3 reads TGTGCCAGCAGCTTATCGGGGGGCAGGTCCTACAATGAGCAGTTCTTC. The complete variable domain, with remaining parts taken from reference TRBV7-3 and TRBJ2-1, reads GAGVSQTPSNKVTEKGKYVELRCDPISGHTALYWYRQSLGQGPEFLIYFQGTGAADDSGLPNDRFFAVRPEGSVSTLKIQRTERGDSAVYLCASSLSGGRSYNEQFFGPGTRLTVL.

The chain couples TRBV7-9 to TRBJ2-2; D remains unclear. CDR1 is SEHNR, CDR2 FQNEAQ, per germline (reference sequence). Deletions cut 5 bases from V and 3 bases from J, with 13 bases between. This CDR3 spans 15 amino acids. The CDR3, as DNA: TGTGCCAGCAGCCCTCGAATGGGCGACACCGGGGAGCTGTTTTTT. Protein product: CASSPRMGDTGELFF.

The chain employs TRBV27 and TRBJ2-7, with 7 bases matching TRBD2. The germline V gene encodes CDR1 MNHEY and CDR2 SMNVEV (reference sequence). Losses at the gene ends were 5 bases for V and 0 bases for J; bases not matched to a gene: 4. CDR3 length: 14 residues. The CDR3: CASSLTSNSYEQYF. CDR3 nucleotides: TGTGCCAGCAGTCTGACTAGCAACTCCTACGAGCAGTACTTC.

This rearrangement joins TRBV5-4 to TRBJ2-5; 10 bases line up with TRBD2. J lost 2 bases, V lost 2 bases, and 0 bases had no gene match. The CDR3 runs to 14 residues. Germline CDR1 reads SGHNT; CDR2 reads YYREEE (reference sequence). The CDR3 spells CASSLAGGQETQYF. The CDR3 nucleotides are TGTGCCAGCAGCTTAGCGGGAGGGCAAGAGACCCAGTACTTC.

The rearrangement joins TRBV6-1 to TRBJ1-5; a possible D gene is TRBD1 (5 bases). V dropped 1 base and J dropped 6 bases, with 16 bases sitting between them. CDR1 and CDR2 from the germline V gene are MNHNS and SASEGT. This CDR3 is 16 amino acids long. This CDR3 is CASSEGKGVRRQPQHF. CDR3 nucleotide sequence: TGTGCCAGCAGTGAAGGGAAAGGGGTACGGCGTCAGCCCCAGCATTTT.

This chain joins TRBV5-6 and TRBJ2-5; 12 positions agree with TRBD2. Matching the DNA end better, TRBJ2-7 makes the J call doubtful. The CDR3 has 14 amino acids. Looked up from germline, CDR1 is SGHDT and CDR2 is YYEEEE. CDR3 sequence (DNA): TGTGCCAGCAGCTCCGGACTAGCGGGACACGAGCAGTACTTC. Amino acid sequence: CASSSGLAGHEQYF.

The CDR3 loop is CASSLPLQGFHEKLFF. Written as DNA, the CDR3 is TGTGCCAGCAGTTTACCTCTACAGGGGTTTCATGAAAAACTGTTTTTT. This rearrangement joins TRBV28 to TRBJ1-4, with TRBD1 matching over 7 bases. The trim removed 2 bases at V and 6 bases at J, leaving 9 bases unmatched. Germline V lookup: CDR1 MDHEN, CDR2 SYDVKM. This CDR3 has 16 amino acids.